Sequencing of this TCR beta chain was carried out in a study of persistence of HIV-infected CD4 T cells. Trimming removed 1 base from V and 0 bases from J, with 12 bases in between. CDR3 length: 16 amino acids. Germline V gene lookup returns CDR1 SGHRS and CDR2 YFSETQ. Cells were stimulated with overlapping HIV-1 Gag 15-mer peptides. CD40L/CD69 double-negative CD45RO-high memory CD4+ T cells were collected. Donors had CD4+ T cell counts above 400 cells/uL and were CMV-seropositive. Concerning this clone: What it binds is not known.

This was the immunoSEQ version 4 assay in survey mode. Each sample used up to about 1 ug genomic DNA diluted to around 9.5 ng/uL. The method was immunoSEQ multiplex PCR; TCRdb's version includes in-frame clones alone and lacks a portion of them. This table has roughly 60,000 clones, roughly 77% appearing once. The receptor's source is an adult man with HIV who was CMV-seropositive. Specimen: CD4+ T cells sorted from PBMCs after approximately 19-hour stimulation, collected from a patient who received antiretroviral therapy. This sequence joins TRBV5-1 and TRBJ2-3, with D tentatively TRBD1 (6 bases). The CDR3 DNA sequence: TGCGCCAGCAGCTTGTTTGGGGGCACTAGCACAGATACGCAGTATTTT. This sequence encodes CASSLFGGTSTDTQYF.